This is a list of T cell receptor beta chains from one sample in a study of cytomegalovirus exposure and HLA in healthy donors. TCRdb's table, derived via immunoSEQ multiplex PCR, lists solely in-frame clones and lacks some. This sample's table reports about 52,000 clones. Sequenced: PBMCs. Source of these receptors: a woman aged 55-70 years in good health and CMV-seropositive. Both conserved end residues are part of each CDR3. The D gene is left open where the match is weak.

TRBJ2-1	TRBV5-1	16	TRBD2	CASSSGTSGGYNEQFF	TGCGCCAGCAGCTCCGGGACTAGCGGGGGATACAATGAGCAGTTCTTC
TRBJ1-2	TRBV28	16	TRBD1	CASSYITGEGVYGYTF	TGTGCCAGCAGTTACATAACAGGGGAAGGGGTCTATGGCTACACCTTC
TRBJ2-7	TRBV7-2	14	NA	CASSASGASYEQYF	TGTGCCAGCAGCGCCTCTGGGGCCTCCTACGAGCAGTACTTC
TRBJ2-2	TRBV4-1	13	NA	CASSQPGDGELFF	TGCGCCAGCAGCCAGCCGGGAGACGGGGAGCTGTTTTTT
TRBJ2-1	TRBV10-1	15	TRBD1	CASSQGQATYNEQFF	TGCGCCAGCTCGCAGGGACAGGCGACCTACAATGAGCAGTTCTTC
TRBJ2-3	TRBV7-6	19	TRBD2	CASSPKGRTSGGALDTQYF	TGTGCCAGCAGCCCCAAGGGCCGGACTAGCGGGGGGGCCTTGGATACGCAGTATTTT
TRBJ2-3	TRBV5-4	16	TRBD2	CASSLGLGGTTDTQYF	TGTGCCAGCAGCTTAGGGTTGGGGGGGACCACAGATACGCAGTATTTT
TRBJ1-5	TRBV29-1	14	NA	CSVAEGGSNQPQHF	TGCAGCGTAGCGGAGGGCGGTAGCAATCAGCCCCAGCATTTT
TRBJ2-7	TRBV11-1	15	NA	CASSLSQTAAYEQYF	TGTGCCAGCAGCTTATCCCAGACAGCCGCCTACGAGCAGTACTTC
TRBJ2-2	TRBV7-9	15	TRBD1	CASGRTGGGTGELFF	TGTGCCAGCGGAAGGACAGGGGGAGGCACCGGGGAGCTGTTTTTT
TRBJ1-1	TRBV6-5	15	TRBD1	CASRGQGAGDTEAFF	TGTGCCAGCAGAGGACAGGGGGCTGGGGACACTGAAGCTTTCTTT
TRBJ2-3	TRBV5-1	16	TRBD1	CASSLGTGGGTDTQYF	TGCGCCAGCAGCTTGGGCACAGGGGGCGGCACAGATACGCAGTATTTT
TRBJ2-3	TRBV19	14	NA	CASSIDRPTDTQYF	TGTGCCAGTAGTATAGATCGTCCCACAGATACGCAGTATTTT
TRBJ1-2	TRBV20-1	11	NA	CSTNTLDAYTF	TGCAGTACTAACACCCTAGACGCCTACACCTTC
TRBJ1-3	TRBV7-9	15	NA	CASSLDAGIGNTIYF	TGTGCCAGCAGCTTAGACGCGGGAATAGGAAACACCATATATTTT
TRBJ2-7	TRBV7-2	15	TRBD1	CASRRTGGFSYEQYF	TGTGCCAGCAGGCGGACAGGGGGTTTCTCCTACGAGCAGTACTTC
TRBJ1-1	TRBV6-1	15	NA	CASSELLAGRTEAFF	TGTGCCAGCAGTGAACTTTTAGCGGGCAGGACTGAAGCTTTCTTT
TRBJ2-2	TRBV19	15	TRBD2	CASQGLAGGTGELFF	TGTGCCTCCCAGGGACTAGCGGGGGGCACCGGGGAGCTGTTTTTT
TRBJ1-2	TRBV7-2	15	TRBD1	CASSLPSTGVSGYTF	TGTGCCAGCAGCCTCCCGAGTACAGGGGTTAGCGGCTACACCTTC